The rows below give T cell receptor beta chains drawn from one sample of a study of cytomegalovirus exposure and HLA in healthy donors. TCRdb keeps only in-frame clones here, not all; method: immunoSEQ multiplex PCR. The profile covers more than 200,000 clones, with 70% to 85% appearing a single time and 0.2% to 0.25% taken by the ten largest. The sequenced material came from PBMCs. The receptors come from a girl between 2 and 10 years old in good health and CMV-seronegative. Each CDR3 is given with its conserved first and last residue. D genes are given only for firm matches. Expanded clones are given a class, and other clones once, few, many or no size at all.

J,V,D,size,DNA,CDR3
TRBJ2-3,TRBV13,.,.,TGTGCCAGCAGCTTAGTCGGGAGAACAGATACGCAGTATTTT,CASSLVGRTDTQYF
TRBJ2-7,TRBV4-2,.,.,TGTGCCAGCAGCCACGGGAGCAGCGGCTCCTACGAGCAGTACTTC,CASSHGSSGSYEQYF
TRBJ1-1,TRBV21-1,.,.,TGTGCCAGCAGCAATTGGGACAGGGAGGTGAACACTGAAGCTTTCTTT,CASSNWDREVNTEAFF
TRBJ2-1,TRBV6-5,TRBD2,.,TGTGCCAGCGGGGACTACCACGGCTCCTACAATGAGCAGTTCTTC,CASGDYHGSYNEQFF
TRBJ2-3,TRBV10-3,.,.,TGTGCCATCAGTGAGTCTGGGGGCCCCGGCACAGATACGCAGTATTTT,CAISESGGPGTDTQYF
TRBJ2-1,TRBV29-1,.,.,TGCAGCGTTGCCGGGACATTTTACAATGAGCAGTTCTTC,CSVAGTFYNEQFF
TRBJ1-2,TRBV4-1,TRBD1,.,TGCGCCAGCAGCCAAGATCCAGGGGGCAATGGCTACACCTTC,CASSQDPGGNGYTF
TRBJ2-3,TRBV25-1,TRBD2,.,TGTGCCAGCAGCATCCCCGGGACTAGCCCGTACACAGATACGCAGTATTTT,CASSIPGTSPYTDTQYF
TRBJ1-1,TRBV19,.,.,TGTGCCAGTAGTACATATCCAGAGAACACTGAAGCTTTCTTT,CASSTYPENTEAFF
TRBJ2-7,TRBV7-6,TRBD1,.,TGTGCCAGCAGCTTAGCGAAGGGGGCCGAGCAGTACTTC,CASSLAKGAEQYF
TRBJ2-3,TRBV18,.,.,TGTGCCAGTTCCGGGACTAGCACAGATACGCAGTATTTT,CASSGTSTDTQYF
TRBJ2-2,TRBV5-1,TRBD1,.,TGCGCCAGCAGCTTGCGTCTCCTGGACAGGGTTTCCGGGGAGCTGTTTTTT,CASSLRLLDRVSGELFF
TRBJ1-5,TRBV4-1,TRBD1,.,TGCGCCAGCAGCCGCGGTCCCGGGACAGGGAATCAGCCCCAGCATTTT,CASSRGPGTGNQPQHF
TRBJ2-3,TRBV5-1,TRBD2,.,TGCGCCAGCAGCTCCCGGACTAGCGGGAGAGCAGATACGCAGTATTTT,CASSSRTSGRADTQYF
TRBJ2-1,TRBV2,TRBD2,few,TGTGCCAGCATCGGACTAGCGGTGTCCTACAATGAGCAGTTCTTC,CASIGLAVSYNEQFF
TRBJ1-5,TRBV7-8,TRBD1,.,TGTGCCAGCAGCAGCGGACAGGGGGCGTTGGGTCAGCCCCAGCATTTT,CASSSGQGALGQPQHF
TRBJ1-4,TRBV7-2,TRBD1,.,TGTGCCAGCAGCCGTTTCGTGTGGGACAGTAATGAAAAACTGTTTTTT,CASSRFVWDSNEKLFF
TRBJ2-5,TRBV9,.,.,TGTGCCAGCAGCGTTAGTGCCGGCGGGTACCTGGAGACCCAGTACTTC,CASSVSAGGYLETQYF
TRBJ1-6,TRBV7-2,.,.,TGTGCCAGCCTGCAGGGGCCTATCTCCTATAATTCACCCCTCCACTTT,CASLQGPISYNSPLHF
TRBJ1-4,TRBV4-1,TRBD1,.,TGCGCCAGCAGCCGCACGGGACAGTCTAATGAAAAACTGTTTTTT,CASSRTGQSNEKLFF
TRBJ2-7,TRBV2,TRBD1,.,TGTGCCAGCAGAAGCAGGGACAGGCTTCAACGGACCTACGAGCAGTACTTC,CASRSRDRLQRTYEQYF
TRBJ2-1,TRBV5-6,.,.,TGTGCCAGCAGCTTGCCCGAGTCCTACAATGAGCAGTTCTTC,CASSLPESYNEQFF
TRBJ2-7,TRBV10-3,TRBD2,.,TGTGCCACCCATCCCGGGAGGCCCTCCTACGAGCAGTACTTC,CATHPGRPSYEQYF
TRBJ2-4,TRBV11-2,TRBD2,.,TGTGCCAGCAGCCCCACGGGACTAGCGGACTCATTGGGCAAAAACATTCAGTACTTC,CASSPTGLADSLGKNIQYF
TRBJ2-3,TRBV28,TRBD1,.,TGTGCCAGCAGTTATAGACAGGGGCAGACAGATACGCAGTATTTT,CASSYRQGQTDTQYF
TRBJ2-1,TRBV25-1,.,.,TGTGCCAGCAGTGCACTACAGGTGGGGTTAAGCTCCTACAATGAGCAGTTCTTC,CASSALQVGLSSYNEQFF
TRBJ1-2,TRBV10-3,TRBD1,.,TGTGCCTCCGAAGACCGGGACAGGGATGGCTACACCTTC,CASEDRDRDGYTF
TRBJ2-5,TRBV7-6,TRBD2,few,TGTGCCAGCAGCTTTTATAGCGGGCAAGAGACCCAGTACTTC,CASSFYSGQETQYF
TRBJ1-1,TRBV21-1,.,.,TGTGCCAGCACCACCGAACGGGGTTTAAGAAACACTGAAGCTTTCTTT,CASTTERGLRNTEAFF
TRBJ2-1,TRBV4-2,.,.,TGTGCCAGCAGCCAAGATGCCCCGGGTGGATCCATCGATGAGCAGTTCTTC,CASSQDAPGGSIDEQFF
TRBJ1-1,TRBV9,.,.,TGTGCCAGCAGCGCCCACTCGACAGGAGCGAACACTGAAGCTTTCTTT,CASSAHSTGANTEAFF